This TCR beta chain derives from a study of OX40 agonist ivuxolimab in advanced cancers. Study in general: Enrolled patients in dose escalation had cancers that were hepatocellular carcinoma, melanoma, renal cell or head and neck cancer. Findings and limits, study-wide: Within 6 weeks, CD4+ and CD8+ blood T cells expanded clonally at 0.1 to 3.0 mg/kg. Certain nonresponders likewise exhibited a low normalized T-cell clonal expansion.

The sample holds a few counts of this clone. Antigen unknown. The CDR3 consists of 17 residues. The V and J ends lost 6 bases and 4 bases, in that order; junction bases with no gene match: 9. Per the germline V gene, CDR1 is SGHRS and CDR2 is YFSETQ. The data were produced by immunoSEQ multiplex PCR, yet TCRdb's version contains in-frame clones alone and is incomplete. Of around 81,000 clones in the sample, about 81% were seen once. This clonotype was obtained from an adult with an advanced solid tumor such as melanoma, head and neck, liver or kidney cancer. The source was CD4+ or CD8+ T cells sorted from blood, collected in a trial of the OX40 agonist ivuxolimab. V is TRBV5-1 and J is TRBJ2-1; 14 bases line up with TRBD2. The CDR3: CASTPGGLAGAYNEQFF. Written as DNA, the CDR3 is TGCGCCAGCACCCCGGGGGGACTAGCGGGAGCGTACAATGAGCAGTTCTTC.